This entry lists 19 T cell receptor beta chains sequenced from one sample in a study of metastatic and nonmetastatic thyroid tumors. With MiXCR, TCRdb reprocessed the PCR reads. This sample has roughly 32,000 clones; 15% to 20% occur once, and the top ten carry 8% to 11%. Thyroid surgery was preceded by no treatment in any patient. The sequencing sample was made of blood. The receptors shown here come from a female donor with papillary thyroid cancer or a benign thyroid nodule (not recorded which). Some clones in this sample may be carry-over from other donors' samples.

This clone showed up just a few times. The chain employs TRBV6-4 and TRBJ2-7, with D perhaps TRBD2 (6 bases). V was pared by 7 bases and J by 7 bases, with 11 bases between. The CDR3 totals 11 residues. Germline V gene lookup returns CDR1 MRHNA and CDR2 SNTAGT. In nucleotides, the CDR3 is TGTGCCAGCACACCGGGGGTGGAGCAGTACTTC. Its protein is CASTPGVEQYF.

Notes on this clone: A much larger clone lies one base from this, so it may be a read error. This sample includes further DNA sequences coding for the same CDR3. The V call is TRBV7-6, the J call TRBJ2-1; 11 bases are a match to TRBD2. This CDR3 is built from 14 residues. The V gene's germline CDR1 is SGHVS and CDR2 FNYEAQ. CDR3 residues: CASSLGTSGPPGIF. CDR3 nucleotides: TGTGCCAGCAGCTTAGGGACTAGCGGGCCCCCAGGGATATTC.

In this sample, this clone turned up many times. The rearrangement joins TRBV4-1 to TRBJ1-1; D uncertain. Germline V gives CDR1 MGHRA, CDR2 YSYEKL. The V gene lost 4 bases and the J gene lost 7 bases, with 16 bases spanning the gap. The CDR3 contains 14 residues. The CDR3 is CASSRQGRSNEAFF. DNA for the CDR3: TGCGCCAGCAGCCGTCAAGGGAGGAGCAATGAAGCTTTCTTT.

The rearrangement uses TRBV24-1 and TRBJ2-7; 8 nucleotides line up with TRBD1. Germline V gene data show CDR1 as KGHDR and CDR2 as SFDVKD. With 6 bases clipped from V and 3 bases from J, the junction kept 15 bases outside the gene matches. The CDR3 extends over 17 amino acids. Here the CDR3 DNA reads TGTGCCACCAGTTATTCGGGGGCTGGACAGGGATGCTACGAGCAGTACTTC. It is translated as CATSYSGAGQGCYEQYF.

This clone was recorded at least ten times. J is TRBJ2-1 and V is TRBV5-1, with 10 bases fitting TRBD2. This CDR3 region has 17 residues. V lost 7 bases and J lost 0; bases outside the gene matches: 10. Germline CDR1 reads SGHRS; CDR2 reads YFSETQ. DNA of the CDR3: TGCGCCAGCCGCATAGCGGGGGGTACCTCCTCCTACAATGAGCAGTTCTTC. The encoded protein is CASRIAGGTSSYNEQFF.

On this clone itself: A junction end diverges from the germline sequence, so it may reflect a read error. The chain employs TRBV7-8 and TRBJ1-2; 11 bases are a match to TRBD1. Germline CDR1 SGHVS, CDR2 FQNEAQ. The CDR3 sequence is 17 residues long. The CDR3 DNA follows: TGTGCCAGCAGCCCCCGGCGGGACAGGGGGAACTTCTACGGCTACGCCTTC. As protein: CASSPRRDRGNFYGYAF.

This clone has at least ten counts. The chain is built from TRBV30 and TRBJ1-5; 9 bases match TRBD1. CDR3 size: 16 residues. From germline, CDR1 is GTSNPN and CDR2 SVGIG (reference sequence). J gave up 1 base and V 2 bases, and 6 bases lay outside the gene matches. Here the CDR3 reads CAWSPYGQGSNQPQHF. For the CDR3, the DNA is TGTGCCTGGAGTCCCTACGGACAGGGGAGCAATCAGCCCCAGCATTTT.

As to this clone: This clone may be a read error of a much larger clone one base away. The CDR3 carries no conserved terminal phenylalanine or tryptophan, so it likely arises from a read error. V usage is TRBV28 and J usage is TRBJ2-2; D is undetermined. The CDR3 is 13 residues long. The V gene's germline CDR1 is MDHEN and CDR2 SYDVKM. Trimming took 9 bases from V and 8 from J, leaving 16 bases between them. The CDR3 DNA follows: TGTGCCAGAACCCCCCCGAGCACTGGGGAGCTGTTTTAT. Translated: CARTPPSTGELFY.

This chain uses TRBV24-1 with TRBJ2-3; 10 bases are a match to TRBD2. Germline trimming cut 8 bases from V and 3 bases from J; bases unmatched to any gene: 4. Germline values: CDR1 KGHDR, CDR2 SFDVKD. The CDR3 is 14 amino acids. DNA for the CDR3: TGTGCCACCACCGGGACTAGCGTGACAGATACGCAGTATTTT. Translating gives CATTGTSVTDTQYF.

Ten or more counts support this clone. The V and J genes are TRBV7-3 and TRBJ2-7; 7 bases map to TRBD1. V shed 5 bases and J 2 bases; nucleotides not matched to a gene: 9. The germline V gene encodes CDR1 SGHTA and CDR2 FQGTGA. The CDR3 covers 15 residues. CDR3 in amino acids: CASSPSGTATYEQYF. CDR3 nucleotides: TGTGCCAGCAGCCCCTCAGGGACAGCTACCTACGAGCAGTACTTC. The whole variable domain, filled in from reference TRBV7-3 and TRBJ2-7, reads GAGVSQTPSNKVTEKGKYVELRCDPISGHTALYWYRQSLGQGPEFLIYFQGTGAADDSGLPNDRFFAVRPEGSVSTLKIQRTERGDSAVYLCASSPSGTATYEQYFGPGTRLTVT.

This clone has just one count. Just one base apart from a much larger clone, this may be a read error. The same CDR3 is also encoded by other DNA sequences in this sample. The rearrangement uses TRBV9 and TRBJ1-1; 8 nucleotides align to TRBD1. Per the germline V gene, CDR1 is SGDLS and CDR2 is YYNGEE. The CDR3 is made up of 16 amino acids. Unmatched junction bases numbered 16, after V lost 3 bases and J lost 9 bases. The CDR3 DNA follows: TGTGCCAGCAGCGAGGGGACAGGTTGGGTACCCCCCAAAGCTTTCTTT. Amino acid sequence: CASSEGTGWVPPKAFF.

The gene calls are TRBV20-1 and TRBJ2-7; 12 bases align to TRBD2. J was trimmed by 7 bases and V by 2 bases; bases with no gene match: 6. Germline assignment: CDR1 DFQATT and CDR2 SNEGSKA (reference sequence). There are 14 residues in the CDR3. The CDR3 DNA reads TGCAGTGCTAGACGACTAGCGGGAGATGGTGAGCAGTACTTC. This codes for CSARRLAGDGEQYF.

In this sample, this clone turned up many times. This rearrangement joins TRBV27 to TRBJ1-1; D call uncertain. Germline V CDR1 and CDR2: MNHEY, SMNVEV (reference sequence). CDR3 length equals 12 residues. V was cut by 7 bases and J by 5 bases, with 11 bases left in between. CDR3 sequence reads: CASTGLGTEAFF. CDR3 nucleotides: TGTGCCAGCACTGGTCTTGGGACTGAAGCTTTCTTT.

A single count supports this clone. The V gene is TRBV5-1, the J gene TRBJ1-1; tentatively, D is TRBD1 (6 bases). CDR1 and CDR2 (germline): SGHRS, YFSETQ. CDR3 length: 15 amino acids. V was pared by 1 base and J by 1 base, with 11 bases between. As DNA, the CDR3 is TGCGCCAGCAGCTTGTATGGGGGGGCGAACACTGAAGCTTTCTTT. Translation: CASSLYGGANTEAFF.

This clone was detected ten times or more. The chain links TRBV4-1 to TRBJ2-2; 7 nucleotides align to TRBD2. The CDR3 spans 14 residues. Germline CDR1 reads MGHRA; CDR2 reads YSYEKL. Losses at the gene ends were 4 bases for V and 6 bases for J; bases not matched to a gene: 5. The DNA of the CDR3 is TGCGCCAGCAGCCCCCTACGGGAGGCCGGGGAGCTGTTTTTT. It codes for CASSPLREAGELFF.

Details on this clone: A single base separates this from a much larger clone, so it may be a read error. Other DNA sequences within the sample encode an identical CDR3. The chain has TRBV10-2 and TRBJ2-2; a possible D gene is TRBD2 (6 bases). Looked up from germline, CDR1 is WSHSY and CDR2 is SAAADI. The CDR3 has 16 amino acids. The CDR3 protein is CASSISGGANTGELFF. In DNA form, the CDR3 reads TGCGCCAGCTCTATTAGCGGTGGGGCGAACACCGGGGAGCTGTTTTTC.

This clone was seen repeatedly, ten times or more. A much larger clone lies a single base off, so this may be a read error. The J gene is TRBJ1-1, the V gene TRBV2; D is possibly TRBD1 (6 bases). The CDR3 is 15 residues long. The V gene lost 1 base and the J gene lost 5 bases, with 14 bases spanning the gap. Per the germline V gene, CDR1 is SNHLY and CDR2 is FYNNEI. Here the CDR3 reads CASSEEGGILTEAFF. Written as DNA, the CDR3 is TGTGCCAGCAGTGAAGAAGGGGGAATTCTTACTGAAGCTTTCTTT.

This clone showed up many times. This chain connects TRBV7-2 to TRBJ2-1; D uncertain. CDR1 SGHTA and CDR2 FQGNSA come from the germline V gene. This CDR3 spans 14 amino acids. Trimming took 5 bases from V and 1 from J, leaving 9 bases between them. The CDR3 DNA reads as TGTGCCAGCAGCCCTGATGGTTCCTACAATGAGCAGTTCTTC. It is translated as CASSPDGSYNEQFF. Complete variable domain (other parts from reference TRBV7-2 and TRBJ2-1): GAGVSQSPSNKVTEKGKDVELRCDPISGHTALYWYRQSLGQGLEFLIYFQGNSAPDKSGLPSDRFSAERTGGSVSTLTIQRTQQEDSAVYLCASSPDGSYNEQFFGPGTRLTVL.

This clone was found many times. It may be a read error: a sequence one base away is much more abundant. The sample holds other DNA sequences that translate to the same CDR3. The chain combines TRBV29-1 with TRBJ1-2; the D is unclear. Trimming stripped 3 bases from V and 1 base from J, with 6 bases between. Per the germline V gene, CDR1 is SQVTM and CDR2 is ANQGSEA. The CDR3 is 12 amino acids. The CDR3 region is CSVESDNYGYTF. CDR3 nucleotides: TGCAGCGTTGAGTCAGATAACTATGGCTACACCTTC. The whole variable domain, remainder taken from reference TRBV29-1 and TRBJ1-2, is SAVISQKPSRDICQRGTSLTIQCQVDSQVTMMFWYRQQPGQSLTLIATANQGSEATYESGFVIDKFPISRPNLTFSTLTVSNMSPEDSSIYLCSVESDNYGYTFGSGTRLTVV.